These T cell receptor beta chains were read from a single sample in a study of early T cells in non-severe SARS-CoV-2 infection. TCRdb passed the 5' RACE reads through MiXCR, listing each CDR3 protein once. The sample records about 36,000 distinct CDR3 sequences, 9% to 10% being singletons. Sequenced: whole blood. Receptors originate from an adult who was a healthcare worker with PCR-confirmed SARS-CoV-2 infection or an uninfected control (not recorded which). CDR3s include the opening cysteine and the closing phenylalanine or tryptophan. The D gene is left open where the match is weak. Not all rows give a size; the values are once, few, many and, for expanded clones, a class.

d_call	v_call	clone_size	j_call	cdr3_aa	cdr3_nt
TRBD1	TRBV12-3/TRBV12-4	many	TRBJ2-7	CASSLRWDSGEQYF	TGTGCCAGCAGTTTGCGTTGGGACAGTGGCGAGCAGTACTTC
TRBD2	TRBV15	many	TRBJ2-1	CATSRVPLAGIVHEQFF	TGTGCCACCAGCAGAGTCCCTCTAGCGGGGATTGTCCATGAGCAGTTCTTC
NA	TRBV7-2	medium-sized	TRBJ2-1	CASTARALSSYNEQFF	TGTGCCAGCACCGCGCGTGCGCTTAGCTCCTACAATGAGCAGTTCTTC
TRBD1	TRBV12-3/TRBV12-4	many	TRBJ1-1	CASSPAGGETEAFF	TGTGCCAGCAGTCCCGCAGGGGGGGAGACTGAAGCTTTCTTT
TRBD1	TRBV10-3	few	TRBJ1-1	CAISSPGQGGPEAFF	TGTGCCATCAGTTCGCCGGGACAGGGCGGCCCTGAAGCTTTCTTT
TRBD2	TRBV28	NA	TRBJ2-1	CASSFRLADEQFF	TGTGCCAGCAGTTTCCGACTAGCAGATGAGCAGTTCTTC
NA	TRBV6-1	many	TRBJ2-3	CASSDIGQKLTDTQYF	TGTGCCAGCAGTGATATCGGGCAGAAACTAACAGATACGCAGTATTTT
NA	TRBV6-6	many	TRBJ2-7	CASCHWGQDYEQYF	TGTGCCAGCTGTCACTGGGGACAAGACTACGAGCAGTACTTC
NA	TRBV29-1	NA	TRBJ2-7	CSVEKDGYEQYF	TGCAGCGTGGAGAAGGATGGCTACGAGCAGTACTTC
TRBD2	TRBV6-6	many	TRBJ2-1	CASSSGLAGSSYNEQFF	TGTGCCAGCAGCTCCGGACTAGCGGGGTCGTCCTACAATGAGCAGTTCTTC
TRBD1	TRBV11-2	few	TRBJ2-6	CASSPLGNRGSGANVLTF	TGTGCCAGCAGCCCACTCGGTAACAGGGGCTCCGGGGCCAACGTCCTGACTTTC
NA	TRBV20-1	few	TRBJ2-1	CSVMPGAVVDNEQFF	TGCAGTGTTATGCCGGGAGCAGTCGTCGACAATGAGCAGTTCTTC
TRBD1	TRBV6-2/TRBV6-3	NA	TRBJ2-7	CASAGRGQGIDEQYF	TGTGCCAGCGCCGGCCGGGGACAGGGAATCGACGAGCAGTACTTC
NA	TRBV29-1	many	TRBJ1-1	CSVDPTGLNTEAFF	TGCAGCGTTGATCCGACAGGCCTGAACACTGAAGCTTTCTTT
NA	TRBV9	many	TRBJ2-1	CASSVAVSSYNEQFF	TGTGCCAGCAGCGTAGCAGTTAGCTCCTACAATGAGCAGTTCTTC
NA	TRBV11-3	many	TRBJ2-6	CASSLRGSGANVLTF	TGTGCCAGCAGCTTACGGGGATCTGGGGCCAACGTCCTGACTTTC
NA	TRBV28	many	TRBJ2-4	CASSRPGAKNIQYF	TGTGCCAGCAGTCGTCCAGGGGCGAAAAACATTCAGTACTTC
NA	TRBV11-2	many	TRBJ2-5	CASSRERPHLETQYF	TGTGCCAGCAGCCGCGAAAGACCGCACCTAGAGACCCAGTACTTC
TRBD1	TRBV9	many	TRBJ2-7	CASSVGTGVEQYF	TGTGCCAGCAGCGTCGGGACAGGGGTAGAGCAGTACTTC
NA	TRBV20-1	many	TRBJ2-7	CSAYSGPGGVEQYF	TGCAGTGCTTACAGTGGCCCAGGGGGGGTCGAGCAGTACTTC
NA	TRBV27	few	TRBJ2-6	CASSLGSGANVLTF	TGTGCCAGCAGTTTAGGGTCTGGGGCCAACGTCCTGACTTTC
NA	TRBV27	NA	TRBJ2-3	CASSPVPFNTQYF	TGTGCCAGCAGTCCCGTCCCGTTCAATACGCAGTATTTT
NA	TRBV12-3/TRBV12-4	NA	TRBJ2-7	CASNGEGGPYEQHF	TGTGCCAGCAACGGGGAGGGGGGCCCCTACGAGCAGCACTTC
NA	TRBV4-3	NA	TRBJ1-6	CASSQERLRPDNSPLHF	TGCGCCAGCAGCCAAGAGAGGCTAAGACCGGATAATTCACCCCTCCACTTT
NA	TRBV28	many	TRBJ2-7	CASSSGGADFEQYF	TGTGCCAGCAGTTCTGGGGGGGCCGACTTCGAGCAGTACTTC
TRBD1	TRBV27	few	TRBJ1-1	CASSGTGLLMNTEAFF	TGTGCCAGCAGTGGGACAGGGCTCCTCATGAACACTGAAGCTTTCTTT
NA	TRBV20-1	many	TRBJ1-6	CSARDLRGWDNSPLHF	TGCAGTGCTAGAGATCTCCGGGGGTGGGATAATTCACCCCTCCACTTT
TRBD2	TRBV7-2	few	TRBJ2-7	CASSLSWTSGGAPPYEQYF	TGTGCCAGCAGCCTGTCCTGGACTAGCGGGGGGGCCCCGCCCTACGAGCAGTACTTC
NA	TRBV9	once	TRBJ1-2	CASSVPGIRDGYTF	TGTGCCAGCAGCGTGCCAGGGATTAGAGATGGCTACACCTTC
NA	TRBV6-5	NA	TRBJ1-6	CASSYSVGANNSPLHF	TGTGCCAGCAGTTACTCGGTGGGGGCCAATAATTCACCCCTCCACTTT
NA	TRBV10-3	many	TRBJ2-7	CAISGTTLSFEQYF	TGTGCCATCAGTGGGACTACCTTATCGTTCGAGCAGTACTTC